Shown below are 30 T cell receptor beta chains from a single sample sequenced in a study of CD8+ T cells in alopecia areata. Specified treatment: oral pan-JAK inhibitor, 5-10 mg twice daily. RNA extraction and reverse transcription yielded cDNA as sequencing template. The repertoire was sequenced with immunoSEQ multiplex PCR; TCRdb's copy has only in-frame clones and lacks some. The table lists fewer than 250,000 clones, about three fifths of them singletons. Sequencing used CD4+ T cells sorted from blood, obtained at week 4, from a patient treated with tofacitinib. All receptors come from a human donor with alopecia areata.

As concerns this clone: A read error is possible here, since a much larger clone lies one base away. Other DNA sequences in the same sample also yield this CDR3. The chain is built from TRBV7-8 and TRBJ1-2; the match to TRBD1 covers 7 bases. Per the germline V gene, CDR1 is SGHVS and CDR2 is FQNEAQ. This CDR3 region has 13 residues. V shed 4 bases and J 2 bases; nucleotides not matched to a gene: 1. The CDR3 sequence: CASSSGQNYGYTF. The CDR3 nucleotides read TGTGCCAGCAGCTCGGGACAGAACTATGGCTACACCTTC.

The DNA for the CDR3 is TGTGCCAGTAGTATATCCAGGGAAAATGAGCAGTTCTTC. This sequence encodes CASSISRENEQFF. The rearrangement joins TRBV19 to TRBJ2-1; tentative D call: TRBD1 (5 bases). Looked up from germline, CDR1 is LNHDA and CDR2 is SQIVND (reference sequence). The germline V and J ends were trimmed by 2 bases and 7 bases, with 9 bases remaining between them. The CDR3 has 13 residues.

The chain carries TRBV30 and TRBJ2-3; TRBD2 matches 9 bases. There are 15 residues in the CDR3. The junction had 8 bases not matched to a gene; V was cut back by 5 bases and J by 2 bases. The germline V gene has CDR1 GTSNPN and CDR2 SVGIG (reference sequence). CDR3 nucleotides: TGTGCCTGGGGGGGGGCTAGCGGGAACACAGATACGCAGTATTTT. This gives the protein CAWGGASGNTDTQYF.

On this clone itself: This sample also contains other DNA sequences that code for the same CDR3. The chain is built from TRBV5-1 and TRBJ2-5; 9 bases map to TRBD1. The germline CDR1 and CDR2 sequences are SGHRS and YFSETQ. The CDR3 has 14 amino acids. V shed 8 bases, J shed 2 bases, and the junction held 7 bases outside the gene matches. CDR3 in amino acids: CASSPGQGQETQYF. DNA of the CDR3: TGCGCCAGTTCCCCGGGACAGGGACAAGAGACCCAGTACTTC.

The chain carries TRBV5-6 and TRBJ1-5; the D gene is possibly TRBD1 (5 bases). V lost 5 bases and J 3 bases, leaving 12 bases between the germline ends. CDR3 length equals 14 residues. CDR1 SGHDT and CDR2 YYEEEE come from the germline V gene. The CDR3 spells CASSLQGNNQPQHF. As DNA, the CDR3 is TGTGCCAGCAGTCTCCAGGGAAACAATCAGCCCCAGCATTTT.

The chain has TRBV2 and TRBJ2-6; 8 bases match TRBD1. Germline-derived CDR1 and CDR2 are SNHLY and FYNNEI. The CDR3 has 14 residues. The V and J ends lost 7 bases and 4 bases, in that order; junction bases with no gene match: 3. CDR3 DNA: TGTGCCAGCATAGGGACAGGAGGGGCCAACGTCCTGACTTTC. Translation: CASIGTGGANVLTF.

The CDR3 DNA reads TGTGCCAGCAGCCTTATACAGGGGATATCAGGAGATACGCAGTATTTT. Its translation is CASSLIQGISGDTQYF. This sequence joins TRBV5-4 and TRBJ2-3; 7 nucleotides align to TRBD1. Germline V lookup: CDR1 SGHNT, CDR2 YYREEE (reference sequence). The CDR3 consists of 16 residues. The J segment lost 5 bases and the V segment lost 4 bases, leaving 13 bases of the junction unmatched.

The J gene is TRBJ1-3, the V gene TRBV30; D is unresolved. The germline gives CDR1 GTSNPN, CDR2 SVGIG (reference sequence). This CDR3 comprises 13 residues. Trimming cost V 2 bases and J 0 bases, with 5 bases left between them. Written as DNA, the CDR3 is TGTGCCTGGAGTACCAGCTCTGGAAACACCATATATTTT. Its protein product is CAWSTSSGNTIYF.

This clone was seen more than once but under ten times. This sequence joins TRBV9 and TRBJ2-7, with 9 bases fitting TRBD1. This CDR3 has 15 amino acids. Unmatched junction bases numbered 7, after V lost 3 bases and J lost 3 bases. The germline CDR1 and CDR2 sequences are SGDLS and YYNGEE. The chain's CDR3 is CASSALGTGYYEQYF. CDR3 DNA: TGTGCCAGCAGCGCCCTCGGGACAGGGTACTACGAGCAGTACTTC.

The genes are TRBV20-1 and TRBJ1-2; D is unresolved. Germline V gene sequence: CDR1 DFQATT, CDR2 SNEGSKA (reference sequence). The CDR3 contains 10 residues. V was trimmed by 6 bases and J by 2 bases, leaving 4 bases between them. In DNA form, the CDR3 reads TGCAGTGCAAGCAACTATGGCTACACCTTC. This encodes CSASNYGYTF.

This rearrangement joins TRBV6-6 to TRBJ1-5; the D gene is possibly TRBD1 (5 bases). This CDR3 comprises 14 residues. Trimming took off 6 bases at V and 1 base at J, with 10 bases between the two ends. Germline loops: CDR1 MNHNY, CDR2 SVGAGI (reference sequence). Here the CDR3 DNA reads TGTGCCAGCAGCAGGTGGGACAGCAATCAGCCCCAGCATTTT. Translating gives CASSRWDSNQPQHF.

The J gene is TRBJ2-2, the V gene TRBV29-1; weak D call: TRBD1 (5 bases). Germline-derived CDR1 and CDR2 are SQVTM and ANQGSEA. Trimming shortened V by 4 bases and J by 1 base, and 10 bases separated the two germline ends. This CDR3 comprises 14 residues. The CDR3 loop is CSVVGRGNTGELFF. CDR3 nucleotides: TGCAGCGTTGTTGGTAGGGGGAACACCGGGGAGCTGTTTTTT.

The gene calls are TRBV6-5 and TRBJ2-2, with 8 bases aligning to TRBD2. The V gene's germline CDR1 is MNHEY and CDR2 SVGAGI. The CDR3 has 16 amino acids. With V trimmed by 3 bases and J by 5 bases, 8 bases remained unmatched. CDR3 loop: CASSYGRLAGTGELFF. CDR3 coding DNA: TGTGCCAGCAGTTATGGTCGGCTAGCGGGTACCGGGGAGCTGTTTTTT.

This clone has just a few counts. This rearrangement joins TRBV5-1 to TRBJ2-7; D gene uncertain. CDR1 is SGHRS and CDR2 is YFSETQ in the germline V gene. Trimming took 3 bases from V and 0 from J, leaving 1 base between them. CDR3 length: 11 amino acids. The CDR3 region is CASSSSYEQYF. CDR3 DNA sequence: TGCGCCAGCAGCTCCTCCTACGAGCAGTACTTC.

The gene calls are TRBV7-9 and TRBJ1-6; D is perhaps TRBD1 (6 bases). Germline assignment: CDR1 SEHNR and CDR2 FQNEAQ (reference sequence). CDR3 length: 14 residues. The V end was cut by 3 bases, the J end by 7 bases, with 10 bases between. The CDR3 region is CASSFGGANSPLHF. CDR3 DNA: TGTGCCAGCAGCTTTGGGGGGGCGAATTCACCCCTCCACTTT.

This rearrangement joins TRBV25-1 to TRBJ1-6; D uncertain. The CDR3 extends over 17 amino acids. With 2 bases removed from V and 0 bases from J, the gap between germline ends came to 11 bases. CDR1 is MGHDK, CDR2 SYGVNS, per germline. The CDR3 spells CASSEGSESSYNSPLHF. As DNA, the CDR3 is TGTGCCAGCAGTGAAGGGTCGGAGAGCTCCTATAATTCACCCCTCCACTTT.

The rearrangement links TRBV11-1 to TRBJ2-5, with 10 positions matching TRBD1. The CDR3 sequence is 14 residues long. After removal of 3 bases from V and 5 bases from J, the junction contained 3 bases not matched to a gene. Germline CDR1 and CDR2: SGHAT and FQDESV (reference sequence). CDR3 in DNA: TGTGCCAGCAGCTTGGACAGGGGGGTTGAGACCCAGTACTTC. Translation: CASSLDRGVETQYF.

The rearrangement links TRBV11-1 to TRBJ2-1; TRBD2 matches 8 bases. The CDR3 sequence is 14 residues long. CDR1 is SGHAT and CDR2 is FQDESV in the germline V gene (reference sequence). The V segment lost 3 bases and the J segment 5 bases; nucleotides outside the gene matches: 3. Here the CDR3 reads CASSFSGGNNEQFF. The CDR3 region has the DNA TGTGCCAGCAGCTTCAGCGGGGGCAACAATGAGCAGTTCTTC. The full variable domain, rest sourced from reference TRBV11-1 and TRBJ2-1, is EAEVAQSPRYKITEKSQAVAFWCDPISGHATLYWYRQILGQGPELLVQFQDESVVDDSQLPKDRFSAERLKGVDSTLKIQPAELGDSAMYLCASSFSGGNNEQFFGPGTRLTVL.

The chain links TRBV30 to TRBJ2-5; TRBD2 agrees at 8 bases. The CDR3 runs to 13 residues. J lost 3 bases, V lost 4 bases, and 4 bases had no gene match. CDR1 and CDR2 from the germline V gene are GTSNPN and SVGIG (reference sequence). CDR3 bases: TGTGCCTGGATAGTAGCGGGGAAAGAGACCCAGTACTTC. Its translation: CAWIVAGKETQYF.

The rearrangement uses TRBV18 and TRBJ1-2, with 7 bases matching TRBD1. CDR3 size: 15 residues. Germline values: CDR1 KGHSH, CDR2 LQKENI. The J segment lost 2 bases and the V segment lost 1 base, leaving 4 bases of the junction unmatched. The CDR3 here is CASSPLTGANYGYTF. CDR3 in DNA: TGTGCCAGCTCACCACTAACAGGGGCGAACTATGGCTACACCTTC.

The gene calls are TRBV5-6 and TRBJ2-1; D is possibly TRBD1 or TRBD2 (5 bases each). This CDR3 has 16 amino acids. CDR1 is SGHDT and CDR2 is YYEEEE in the germline V gene. V dropped 0 bases and J dropped 2 bases, with 12 bases sitting between them. The CDR3 DNA reads TGTGCCAGCAGCTTGGAGGTAGGGACGACCTACAATGAGCAGTTCTTC. Amino acids: CASSLEVGTTYNEQFF. The full variable domain, its missing parts supplied by reference TRBV5-6 and TRBJ2-1, is DAGVTQSPTHLIKTRGQQVTLRCSPKSGHDTVSWYQQALGQGPQFIFQYYEEEERQRGNFPDRFSGHQFPNYSSELNVNALLLGDSALYLCASSLEVGTTYNEQFFGPGTRLTVL.

The chain is built from TRBV29-1 and TRBJ1-5; 8 bases map to TRBD1. This CDR3 contains 12 residues. Germline CDR1 and CDR2: SQVTM and ANQGSEA. Trimming cost V 6 bases and J 5 bases; bases outside gene matches: 3. DNA for the CDR3: TGCAGCGTCGGACAGGGCGATCAGCCCCAGCATTTT. It specifies CSVGQGDQPQHF.

The rearrangement joins TRBV5-1 to TRBJ2-1; D gene uncertain. Germline V lookup: CDR1 SGHRS, CDR2 YFSETQ. The V and J ends lost 4 bases and 4 bases respectively, with 15 bases between them. CDR3 length equals 15 residues. The CDR3 bases are TGCGCCAGCAGCCCGGGCCTTCTAAAGTACAATGAGCAGTTCTTC. Residues: CASSPGLLKYNEQFF.

In this sample, this clone turned up a few times. This chain joins TRBV30 and TRBJ1-2; TRBD1 might be the D (5 bases). CDR3 size: 13 residues. Germline V gene sequence: CDR1 GTSNPN, CDR2 SVGIG (reference sequence). With 2 bases removed from V and 3 bases from J, the gap between germline ends came to 10 bases. CDR3 sequence reads: CAWSPLGHYGYTF. The CDR3 DNA reads TGTGCCTGGAGTCCCCTGGGACACTATGGCTACACCTTC.

The J gene is TRBJ2-1, the V gene TRBV29-1; D is perhaps TRBD1 or TRBD2 (5 bases each). The CDR3 sequence is 14 residues long. V was cut by 3 bases and J by 7 bases, with 16 bases left in between. CDR1 and CDR2 (germline): SQVTM, ANQGSEA. The CDR3 region is CSVDRPGRGNEQFF. DNA for the CDR3: TGCAGCGTTGACCGACCGGGGCGCGGTAATGAGCAGTTCTTC.

This sequence joins TRBV7-3 and TRBJ2-7; TRBD2 agrees at 8 bases. The germline V gene has CDR1 SGHTA and CDR2 FQGTGA. V was clipped by 3 bases and J by 0 bases; unmatched bases: 10. The CDR3 loop spans 17 amino acids. The CDR3 DNA follows: TGTGCCAGCAGCTTTAGCTCCTATAGCGGGACCTCCTACGAGCAGTACTTC. It is translated as CASSFSSYSGTSYEQYF.

The chain combines TRBV30 with TRBJ2-7, with 9 nucleotides matching TRBD1. CDR1 is GTSNPN, CDR2 SVGIG, per germline (reference sequence). J was trimmed by 3 bases and V by 4 bases; bases with no gene match: 13. The CDR3 extends over 16 amino acids. The CDR3 DNA follows: TGTGCCTGGACTGGGGGTAACAGGGGGCGCATCTACGAGCAGTACTTC. Translating gives CAWTGGNRGRIYEQYF.

The chain couples TRBV5-1 to TRBJ2-3, with 10 bases aligning to TRBD2. Germline V lookup: CDR1 SGHRS, CDR2 YFSETQ. This CDR3 region has 15 residues. V gave up 4 bases and J gave up 5 bases; unmatched junction bases: 7. The CDR3 DNA is TGCGCCAGCAGCCGGTTAGCGGGGGGAAAAGATACGCAGTATTTT. This encodes CASSRLAGGKDTQYF.

The chain has TRBV6-5 and TRBJ1-2; D remains ambiguous. The CDR3 runs to 13 residues. The V gene lost 2 bases and the J gene lost 6 bases, with 10 bases spanning the gap. Germline V CDR1 and CDR2: MNHEY, SVGAGI. The CDR3 sequence: CASSYESPDGYTF. The CDR3 DNA reads TGTGCCAGCAGTTACGAGTCACCCGATGGCTACACCTTC.

The chain recombines TRBV30 with TRBJ2-1; weak D call: TRBD1 (6 bases). Germline loops: CDR1 GTSNPN, CDR2 SVGIG (reference sequence). The CDR3 sequence is 13 residues long. V shed 4 bases and J shed 5 bases, with 12 bases lying between them. The CDR3 DNA reads as TGTGCCTGGATGGGGGCCCCCCACAATGAGCAGTTCTTC. It specifies CAWMGAPHNEQFF.